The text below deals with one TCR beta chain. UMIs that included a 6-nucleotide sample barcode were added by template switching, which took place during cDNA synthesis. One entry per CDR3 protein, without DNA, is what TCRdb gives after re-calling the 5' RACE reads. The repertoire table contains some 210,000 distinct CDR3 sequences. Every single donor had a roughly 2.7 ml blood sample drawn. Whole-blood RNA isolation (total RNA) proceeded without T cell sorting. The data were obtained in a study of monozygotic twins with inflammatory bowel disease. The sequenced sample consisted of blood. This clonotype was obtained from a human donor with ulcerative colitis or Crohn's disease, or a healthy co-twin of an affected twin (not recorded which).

This CDR3 is CASSPGGDRGYTF. The chain carries TRBV7-9 and TRBJ1-2. The length of the CDR3 is 13 residues. Germline V lookup: CDR1 SEHNR, CDR2 FQNEAQ (reference sequence).